This TCR beta chain was sequenced during a study of TIL therapy for anti-PD-1-resistant metastatic lung cancer. The CDR3 totals 13 residues. Trimming cost V 9 bases and J 5 bases, with 17 bases left between them. Per the germline V gene, CDR1 is WNHNN and CDR2 is SYGVQD (reference sequence). Regarding time point: pre-treatment sample, taken before nivolumab and TIL therapy. Pleural nodules or supraclavicular lymph nodes made up most of the excised metastases sampled. Progressing patients received lymphodepletion, expanded TIL infusion and IL-2. Sequencing used immunoSEQ v3. Sequencing used immunoSEQ multiplex PCR; TCRdb keeps in-frame clones, though not all of them. Seen here are roughly 92,000 clones, about three fifths observed once, and the top ten hold around 9.9%. Study-wide points: The cohort had more treatment-naive, never-smoker and oncogene-addicted patients than typical. Compared with baseline intratumoral T cells, expanded TIL cultures were more clonal and less diverse (about 5.8% vs 31%).

About this clone: Its antigen is currently unknown.

The sample was tumor tissue, taken at baseline. This TCR derives from a person between 25 and 79 years old with non-small cell lung cancer. The chain combines TRBV10-1 with TRBJ2-7; possibly TRBD1 or TRBD2 for D (5 bases each). The CDR3 DNA follows: TGCGCCAGTTCACAGCAGAGGGGCCACGAGCAGTACTTC. Translation gives CASSQQRGHEQYF.